One sample yielded the 20 T cell receptor beta chains listed below, sequenced in a study of technical replicates of blood from a handful of donors. Here immunoSEQ multiplex PCR was the method, and the copy in TCRdb shows in-frame clones only, minus some. This table holds around 67,000 clones, nearly 97% found once. Sequenced material: T cells isolated from PBMCs. The receptors originated from a human donor in good health.

J is TRBJ1-1 and V is TRBV29-1; tentative D call: TRBD1 (5 bases). The CDR3 contains 10 residues. Germline lookup yields CDR1 SQVTM and CDR2 ANQGSEA. Trimming stripped 5 bases from V and 7 bases from J, with 8 bases between. The CDR3 sequence: CSVMTVEAFF. CDR3 DNA: TGCAGCGTTATGACAGTTGAAGCTTTCTTT. Complete variable domain (other parts from reference TRBV29-1 and TRBJ1-1): SAVISQKPSRDICQRGTSLTIQCQVDSQVTMMFWYRQQPGQSLTLIATANQGSEATYESGFVIDKFPISRPNLTFSTLTVSNMSPEDSSIYLCSVMTVEAFFGQGTRLTVV.

Worth noting for this clone: Other nucleotide sequences in the sample specify the same CDR3. The CDR3 DNA sequence: TGTGCCAGCAGTTACCGGGGGAACACTGAAGCTTTCTTT. The encoded protein is CASSYRGNTEAFF. This chain links TRBV6-5 with TRBJ1-1; D is ambiguous. Germline-derived CDR1 and CDR2 are MNHEY and SVGAGI. Trimming pared 2 bases from V and 1 base from J, leaving 5 bases between. CDR3 length: 13 residues.

V is TRBV10-2 and J is TRBJ2-7; D is possibly TRBD1 (5 bases). CDR3 size: 13 residues. Trimming pared 4 bases from V and 2 bases from J, leaving 9 bases between. CDR1 and CDR2 (germline): WSHSY, SAAADI. Written as DNA, the CDR3 is TGCGCCAGCAGTGTGGACACAACCTACGAGCAGTACTTC. Amino acids: CASSVDTTYEQYF.

The chain couples TRBV4-2 to TRBJ2-1; no reliable D call. Germline CDR1 LGHNA, CDR2 YNFKEQ. V dropped 3 bases and J dropped 6 bases, with 9 bases sitting between them. CDR3 length: 13 residues. CDR3 sequence (DNA): TGTGCCAGCAGCCACCCTACAGTCAATGAGCAGTTCTTC. This sequence encodes CASSHPTVNEQFF.

The rearrangement links TRBV5-4 to TRBJ1-4; no firm D call. Trimming cost V 2 bases and J 4 bases, with 3 bases left between them. Germline V gene lookup returns CDR1 SGHNT and CDR2 YYREEE (reference sequence). This CDR3 comprises 12 residues. The CDR3 DNA sequence: TGTGCCAGCAGCTTTAATAATGAAAAACTGTTTTTT. Amino acids: CASSFNNEKLFF.

The chain recombines TRBV5-1 with TRBJ2-7; D remains unclear. Deletions cut 1 base from V and 0 bases from J, with 8 bases between. Germline CDR1 is SGHRS and CDR2 is YFSETQ. The CDR3 consists of 14 residues. CDR3 protein: CASSLTVSSYEQYF. The CDR3 DNA follows: TGCGCCAGCAGCTTGACAGTCAGCTCCTACGAGCAGTACTTC.

The rearrangement uses TRBV7-9 and TRBJ2-3; 11 nucleotides match TRBD2. The V segment lost 6 bases and the J segment 2 bases; nucleotides outside the gene matches: 4. The CDR3 extends over 15 amino acids. Per germline, CDR1 SEHNR and CDR2 FQNEAQ (reference sequence). This CDR3 is CASSLTSGNTDTQYF. CDR3 bases: TGTGCCAGCAGTTTGACTAGCGGGAACACAGATACGCAGTATTTT.

The gene calls are TRBV5-1 and TRBJ2-1; TRBD1 might be the D (5 bases). Germline V gene data show CDR1 as SGHRS and CDR2 as YFSETQ. The CDR3 is 14 amino acids. V was clipped by 4 bases and J by 8 bases, with 16 bases between them. CDR3 nucleotides: TGCGCCAGCAGCCGGACAAGACAGTTCCATGAGCAGTTCTTC. Amino acids: CASSRTRQFHEQFF.

This chain connects TRBV11-2 to TRBJ2-7; 7 bases fit TRBD1. The trim removed 5 bases at V and 1 base at J, leaving 5 bases unmatched. Germline V gene lookup returns CDR1 SGHAT and CDR2 FQNNGV. The length of the CDR3 is 14 residues. CDR3 sequence: CASSDRVVSYEQYF. The DNA for the CDR3 is TGTGCCAGCAGCGACAGGGTGGTATCCTACGAGCAGTACTTC.

The chain is built from TRBV28 and TRBJ2-5; TRBD1 aligns across 7 bases. V lost 5 bases to trimming and J lost 2 bases; unmatched junction nucleotides: 5. Per the germline V gene, CDR1 is MDHEN and CDR2 is SYDVKM. The CDR3 spans 14 residues. The CDR3 spells CASSQRDSQETQYF. CDR3 nucleotide sequence: TGTGCCAGCAGTCAACGGGACAGTCAAGAGACCCAGTACTTC.

J is TRBJ2-1 and V is TRBV5-1; tentatively, D is TRBD2 (6 bases). Trimming left V 0 bases short and J 2 bases short, with 12 bases between. This CDR3 is built from 16 residues. CDR1 SGHRS and CDR2 YFSETQ come from the germline V gene. The CDR3 protein is CASSLERGMTYNEQFF. For the CDR3, the DNA is TGCGCCAGCAGCTTGGAGCGCGGGATGACCTACAATGAGCAGTTCTTC.

The rearrangement joins TRBV2 to TRBJ2-7; maybe TRBD2 (6 bases). CDR1 and CDR2 (germline): SNHLY, FYNNEI. V dropped 0 bases and J dropped 0 bases, with 12 bases sitting between them. This CDR3 is built from 16 residues. Here the CDR3 DNA reads TGTGCCAGCAGTGAAGCGACGACCGGGAGCTCCTACGAGCAGTACTTC. Protein: CASSEATTGSSYEQYF. Supplemented by reference TRBV2 and TRBJ2-7, the full variable domain reads EPEVTQTPSHQVTQMGQEVILRCVPISNHLYFYWYRQILGQKVEFLVSFYNNEISEKSEIFDDQFSVERPDGSNFTLKIRSTKLEDSAMYFCASSEATTGSSYEQYFGPGTRLTVT.

This chain connects TRBV5-8 to TRBJ1-5; 7 bases agree with TRBD1. V trimming: 7 bases; J trimming: 0 bases; junction bases outside the gene matches: 10. Germline CDR1 reads SGHTS; CDR2 reads YDEGEE. This CDR3 contains 16 residues. This CDR3 reads CASGTGQTYSNQPQHF. CDR3 bases: TGTGCCAGCGGGACGGGACAGACATATAGCAATCAGCCCCAGCATTTT. Drawing the rest from reference TRBV5-8 and TRBJ1-5, the complete variable domain is EAGVTQSPTHLIKTRGQQATLRCSPISGHTSVYWYQQALGLGLQFLLWYDEGEERNRGNFPPRFSGRQFPNYSSELNVNALELEDSALYLCASGTGQTYSNQPQHFGDGTRLSIL.

V and J are TRBV27 and TRBJ2-5; 10 bases match TRBD2. V lost 5 bases to trimming and J lost 1 base; unmatched junction nucleotides: 10. Germline CDR1 and CDR2: MNHEY and SMNVEV (reference sequence). This CDR3 is built from 17 residues. CDR3 sequence: CASSAKTGLARQETQYF. The DNA for the CDR3 is TGTGCCAGCAGTGCAAAAACGGGACTAGCGCGCCAAGAGACCCAGTACTTC.

This clone was counted once. The rearrangement uses TRBV7-2 and TRBJ2-3, with 10 positions matching TRBD1. V lost 3 bases and J lost 3; bases outside the gene matches: 12. Germline V gene data show CDR1 as SGHTA and CDR2 as FQGNSA. There are 18 residues in the CDR3. In nucleotides, the CDR3 is TGTGCCAGCAGCTTCCGACAGGGGGCATTGGAAGGTACAGATACGCAGTATTTT. The encoded protein is CASSFRQGALEGTDTQYF.

This chain uses TRBV7-2 with TRBJ2-7, with D possibly matching TRBD2 (6 bases). The V gene lost 6 bases and the J gene lost 3 bases, with 9 bases spanning the gap. The germline CDR1 and CDR2 sequences are SGHTA and FQGNSA. CDR3 length: 12 residues. The CDR3 spells CASRDYGYEQYF. The CDR3 bases are TGTGCCAGCAGGGACTACGGCTACGAGCAGTACTTC. Complete variable domain (other parts from reference TRBV7-2 and TRBJ2-7): GAGVSQSPSNKVTEKGKDVELRCDPISGHTALYWYRQSLGQGLEFLIYFQGNSAPDKSGLPSDRFSAERTGGSVSTLTIQRTQQEDSAVYLCASRDYGYEQYFGPGTRLTVT.

The V gene is TRBV7-2, the J gene TRBJ1-1; D perhaps matches TRBD1 (6 bases). The germline V gene has CDR1 SGHTA and CDR2 FQGNSA. V dropped 4 bases and J dropped 7 bases, with 16 bases sitting between them. This CDR3 has 14 amino acids. The CDR3 protein is CASSSNRDTLEAFF. The CDR3 DNA follows: TGTGCCAGCAGCTCCAACCGGGACACCCTTGAAGCTTTCTTT.

The rearrangement links TRBV6-1 to TRBJ1-2, with a possible D match to TRBD1 (6 bases). Germline V CDR1 and CDR2: MNHNS, SASEGT. The CDR3 extends over 15 amino acids. V was pared by 1 base and J by 4 bases, with 13 bases between. The CDR3 DNA reads as TGTGCCAGCAGTGAAGTTTCAGGGGCGATCTATGGCTACACCTTC. Its translation is CASSEVSGAIYGYTF.

This clone was recorded a few times. In DNA form, the CDR3 reads TGTGCCAGCAGCTTTCGACAGGGGCCCTGGGGGTTCTTC. This sequence encodes CASSFRQGPWGFF. The chain combines TRBV7-2 with TRBJ2-1; 8 nucleotides agree with TRBD1. J was trimmed by 15 bases and V by 3 bases; bases with no gene match: 10. The V gene's germline CDR1 is SGHTA and CDR2 FQGNSA. The CDR3 length is 13 residues.

This CDR3 is CASSLTGRLDYGYTF. The CDR3 DNA reads as TGCGCCAGCAGCTTGACAGGGCGTCTAGACTATGGCTACACCTTC. This sequence joins TRBV5-1 and TRBJ1-2; possibly TRBD1 for D (6 bases). The germline V and J ends were trimmed by 1 base and 3 bases, with 13 bases remaining between them. This CDR3 has 15 residues. Germline V gene lookup returns CDR1 SGHRS and CDR2 YFSETQ. Looking up the rest from reference TRBV5-1 and TRBJ1-2 gives the full variable domain: KAGVTQTPRYLIKTRGQQVTLSCSPISGHRSVSWYQQTPGQGLQFLFEYFSETQRNKGNFPGRFSGRQFSNSRSEMNVSTLELGDSALYLCASSLTGRLDYGYTFGSGTRLTVV.